The next 16 T cell receptor beta chains were all read from a single sample in a study of blood T cells in healthy people across ages. Together with a sample-barcoded 5' primer, a J-beta primer mix was included in a second PCR lasting about 6 to 11 cycles. TCRdb fed the 5' RACE reads into MiXCR, producing one record per CDR3 protein. Of about 800,000 distinct CDR3 sequences listed, 58% are singletons. The source material was blood. Every receptor here comes from a man younger than 40 in good health.

CDR3 bases: TGTGCCAGCAGCTTAGCCGTCCAATCCTACGAGCAGTACTTC. Translated, it gives CASSLAVQSYEQYF. The genes are TRBV7-2 and TRBJ2-7; D gene uncertain. Germline values: CDR1 SGHTA, CDR2 FQGNSA. V gave up 0 bases and J gave up 1 base, with 7 bases separating them. CDR3 length equals 14 residues.

This clonotype occurred a few times. The genes are TRBV5-1 and TRBJ2-1, with unresolved D. Germline V lookup: CDR1 SGHRS, CDR2 YFSETQ. V was clipped by 0 bases and J by 12 bases, with 16 bases between them. This CDR3 is built from 14 residues. Here the CDR3 reads CASSLAMDLPGQFF. The CDR3 region has the DNA TGCGCCAGCAGCTTGGCCATGGACCTCCCGGGGCAGTTCTTC.

The rearrangement uses TRBV6-2 or TRBV6-3 and TRBJ2-7; D unresolved. The CDR3 covers 14 residues. From germline, CDR1 is MNHEY and CDR2 SVGEGT. The V end was cut by 4 bases, the J end by 4 bases, with 14 bases between. CDR3 sequence reads: CASSFGRWGYEQYF. The CDR3 DNA follows: TGTGCCAGCAGTTTTGGCCGGTGGGGTTACGAGCAGTACTTC.

This clonotype was counted only a few times. Germline and junction disagree at one end, which may indicate a read error. V is TRBV3-1 and J is TRBJ1-5; a possible D gene is TRBD1 (5 bases). This CDR3 contains 15 residues. Germline CDR1 reads LGHDT; CDR2 reads YNNKEL (reference sequence). Here the CDR3 DNA reads TGTGCCAGTAGCCAGACGACAGTTAGCAATCAGCCCCAGCATTTT. It codes for CASSQTTVSNQPQHF.

This chain joins TRBV20-1 and TRBJ1-1; 7 bases align to TRBD1. The CDR3 runs 13 residues. The V gene's germline CDR1 is DFQATT and CDR2 SNEGSKA (reference sequence). Trimming cost V 4 bases and J 4 bases; bases outside gene matches: 6. The CDR3 sequence is CSAKPGGSTEAFF. DNA for the CDR3: TGCAGTGCTAAACCAGGGGGGAGCACTGAAGCTTTCTTT.

The rearrangement joins TRBV12-3 or TRBV12-4 to TRBJ2-3, with a weak D call TRBD2 (7 bases). This CDR3 spans 13 amino acids. Trimming removed 4 bases from V and 8 bases from J, with 13 bases in between. The CDR3 reads CASSSERGGTQYF. The CDR3 region has the DNA TGTGCCAGCAGTTCCGAGAGGGGGGGTACGCAGTATTTT.

This clonotype has a handful of counts. The chain uses TRBV7-2 and TRBJ2-5; no definite D call. The CDR3 consists of 14 residues. Germline-derived CDR1 and CDR2 are SGHTA and FQGNSA. The ends were cut back, 3 bases at V and 1 base at J, with 9 bases in the middle. In DNA, the CDR3 is TGTGCCAGCAGCTTTTCCCGGTTCCAAGAGACCCAGTACTTC. It is translated as CASSFSRFQETQYF.

The chain carries TRBV7-2 and TRBJ2-7, with D maybe TRBD2 (5 bases). V shed 5 bases and J shed 6 bases, with 14 bases lying between them. The V gene's germline CDR1 is SGHTA and CDR2 FQGNSA. The CDR3 is 13 residues long. The CDR3, as DNA: TGTGCCAGCAGCGCACTCCTCGAGGGCGAGCAGTACTTC. Translating it yields CASSALLEGEQYF.

With respect to this clonotype: A much larger clonotype is one base distant, so this may be a read error. The gene calls are TRBV2 and TRBJ2-7, with D perhaps being TRBD1 or TRBD2 (6 bases each). The CDR3 covers 14 residues. CDR1 and CDR2 from the germline V gene are SNHLY and FYNNEI. V was cut by 6 bases and J by 0 bases, with 12 bases left in between. The CDR3 nucleotides read TGTGCCAGCAGGGTGGAGGGGGGCTCCTACGAGCAGTACTTC. This encodes CASRVEGGSYEQYF. Full variable domain (rest looked up from reference TRBV2 and TRBJ2-7): EPEVTQTPSHQVTQMGQEVILRCVPISNHLYFYWYRQILGQKVEFLVSFYNNEISEKSEIFDDQFSVERPDGSNFTLKIRSTKLEDSAMYFCASRVEGGSYEQYFGPGTRLTVT.

The J gene is TRBJ2-4, the V gene TRBV20-1; perhaps TRBD2 as D (5 bases). Trimming took 3 bases from V and 9 from J, leaving 21 bases between them. From germline, CDR1 is DFQATT and CDR2 SNEGSKA (reference sequence). The CDR3 runs to 15 residues. As DNA, the CDR3 is TGCAGTGCTAGGAATGAGGGCCAAATCTCGGGCATTCAGTACTTC. Protein: CSARNEGQISGIQYF.

As to this clonotype: Mismatch with germline at one junction end may stem from a read error. This chain joins TRBV20-1 and TRBJ2-5; D remains unclear. The CDR3 is 11 residues long. Germline V CDR1 and CDR2: DFQATT, SNEGSKA (reference sequence). CDR3 sequence (DNA): TGCAGTGCTAGGGTGACTGAGACCCAATACTTC. Residues: CSARVTETQYF.

CDR3 amino acids: CASSLALAGALNEQYF. The CDR3, as DNA: TGTGCCAGCAGCTTAGCGCTAGCGGGAGCTCTCAATGAGCAGTACTTC. V and J are TRBV11-1 and TRBJ2-7, with TRBD2 identical over 10 bases. Trimming removed 0 bases from V and 7 bases from J; junction bases left unmatched: 9. Germline V gene lookup returns CDR1 SGHAT and CDR2 FQDESV (reference sequence). The length of the CDR3 is 16 residues. The whole variable domain, remainder taken from reference TRBV11-1 and TRBJ2-7, is EAEVAQSPRYKITEKSQAVAFWCDPISGHATLYWYRQILGQGPELLVQFQDESVVDDSQLPKDRFSAERLKGVDSTLKIQPAELGDSAMYLCASSLALAGALNEQYFGPGTRLTVT.

This chain connects TRBV12-3 or TRBV12-4 to TRBJ1-2; D is unresolved. The V end was cut by 2 bases, the J end by 2 bases, with 6 bases between. CDR3 length: 13 amino acids. CDR3 nucleotide sequence: TGTGCCAGCAGTTTAAAGGGAAACTATGGCTACACCTTC. Translating gives CASSLKGNYGYTF.

This clonotype was seen a single time. A much larger clone lies one base from this, so it may be a read error. The chain recombines TRBV29-1 with TRBJ2-1; TRBD2 is a possible D gene (5 bases). The end of the DNA is better explained by TRBJ2-7, so the J call may be wrong. Germline V lookup: CDR1 SQVTM, CDR2 ANQGSEA. The CDR3 totals 14 residues. DNA for the CDR3: TGCAGCGGGTGGCTAGCAACCTCCTACAATGAGCAGTACTTC. Protein: CSGWLATSYNEQYF.

This chain links TRBV7-2 with TRBJ2-5, with 9 bases identical to TRBD2. The J call could be wrong; TRBJ2-4 is a better fit for the DNA end. Looked up from germline, CDR1 is SGHTA and CDR2 is FQGNSA. This CDR3 region has 16 residues. Here the CDR3 reads CASSLVSSGIENIQYF. DNA for the CDR3: TGTGCCAGCAGCTTAGTTTCTAGCGGGATTGAAAACATTCAGTACTTC.

The V call is TRBV3-1, the J call TRBJ1-3; no reliable D call. This CDR3 spans 13 amino acids. CDR1 is LGHDT, CDR2 YNNKEL, per germline (reference sequence). V gave up 1 base and J gave up 3 bases, with 4 bases separating them. The CDR3 here is CASSQGNGNTIYF. The CDR3 bases are TGTGCCAGCAGCCAAGGCAATGGAAACACCATATATTTT. The variable domain in full, completed from reference TRBV3-1 and TRBJ1-3, reads DTAVSQTPKYLVTQMGNDKSIKCEQNLGHDTMYWYKQDSKKFLKIMFSYNNKELIINETVPNRFSPKSPDKAHLNLHINSLELGDSAVYFCASSQGNGNTIYFGEGSWLTVV.